One and the same sample provided the 27 T cell receptor beta chains below, sequenced in a study of early T cells in non-severe SARS-CoV-2 infection. Each CDR3 protein gets one entry after TCRdb re-called the 5' RACE reads with MiXCR. The sample has tens of thousands of distinct CDR3 sequences; 20% to 25% are singletons. Here the sequenced sample was whole blood, taken at baseline. The receptors stem from an adult who was a healthcare worker with PCR-confirmed SARS-CoV-2 infection or an uninfected control (not recorded which).

Only one count was recorded for this clonotype. This chain uses TRBV12-3 or TRBV12-4 with TRBJ2-1, with 9 bases lining up with TRBD1. V was clipped by 7 bases and J by 9 bases; unmatched bases: 16. The CDR3 covers 16 residues. The CDR3 DNA follows: TGTGCCAGCAACTCCCCGGGACAGGGAAAACCCGCTGAGCAGTTCTTC. Translation gives CASNSPGQGKPAEQFF.

The chain joins TRBV12-3 or TRBV12-4 to TRBJ2-2, with TRBD1 as a possible D gene (6 bases). Trimming stripped 5 bases from V and 4 bases from J, with 14 bases between. The CDR3 contains 15 residues. CDR3 DNA: TGTGCCAGCAGTAGGATGGGGGCGGCCACCGGGGAGCTGTTTTTT. It is translated as CASSRMGAATGELFF.

This chain connects TRBV7-2 to TRBJ2-5; D gene ambiguous. This CDR3 contains 14 residues. Trimming pared 5 bases from V and 1 base from J, leaving 11 bases between. CDR1 SGHTA and CDR2 FQGNSA come from the germline V gene. CDR3 loop: CASSASRAQETQYF. The CDR3 nucleotides read TGTGCCAGCAGCGCGTCTAGAGCCCAAGAGACCCAGTACTTC.

This chain links TRBV19 with TRBJ2-4; 8 nucleotides agree with TRBD2. V lost 7 bases and J lost 8; bases outside the gene matches: 7. Germline V lookup: CDR1 LNHDA, CDR2 SQIVND (reference sequence). The CDR3 totals 13 residues. CDR3 protein: CASKGRRGDIQYF. The CDR3 DNA sequence: TGTGCCAGTAAGGGACGGCGGGGGGACATTCAGTACTTC.

This clonotype was observed a few times. V gene TRBV2 combines with J gene TRBJ1-2; D gene unclear. Germline CDR1 and CDR2: SNHLY and FYNNEI. The germline V and J ends were trimmed by 6 bases and 0 bases, with 5 bases remaining between them. This CDR3 spans 12 amino acids. Here the CDR3 DNA reads TGTGCCAGCAGGACTCCTAACTATGGCTACACCTTC. Translating gives CASRTPNYGYTF.

This clonotype has only a few counts. The rearrangement uses TRBV29-1 and TRBJ1-5; D not resolved. Trimming shortened V by 8 bases and J by 4 bases, and 18 bases separated the two germline ends. This CDR3 spans 14 amino acids. Per the germline V gene, CDR1 is SQVTM and CDR2 is ANQGSEA. CDR3 region: CSPEPDFGNQPQHF. As DNA, the CDR3 is TGCAGCCCCGAACCGGACTTCGGGAATCAGCCCCAGCATTTT. The full variable domain, in which reference TRBV29-1 and TRBJ1-5 provide the parts outside the CDR3, is SAVISQKPSRDICQRGTSLTIQCQVDSQVTMMFWYRQQPGQSLTLIATANQGSEATYESGFVIDKFPISRPNLTFSTLTVSNMSPEDSSIYLCSPEPDFGNQPQHFGDGTRLSIL.

V and J are TRBV10-1 and TRBJ1-1, with TRBD1 as a possible D gene (5 bases). Trimming took off 2 bases at V and 11 bases at J, with 15 bases between the two ends. The CDR3 runs to 13 residues. The germline CDR1 and CDR2 sequences are WNHNN and SYGVQD (reference sequence). Here the CDR3 DNA reads TGCGCCAGCAGTGAGCCCGGGACTCTAACGGCTTTCTTT. Amino acids: CASSEPGTLTAFF.

The chain combines TRBV7-9 with TRBJ1-1, with TRBD1 as a possible D gene (5 bases). With 3 bases removed from V and 0 bases from J, the gap between germline ends came to 11 bases. The CDR3 extends over 15 amino acids. The V gene's germline CDR1 is SEHNR and CDR2 FQNEAQ (reference sequence). CDR3: CASSFDRRMNTEAFF. CDR3 DNA sequence: TGTGCCAGCAGCTTCGACAGAAGGATGAACACTGAAGCTTTCTTT.

The V call is TRBV12-3 or TRBV12-4, the J call TRBJ2-5; D uncertain. Trimming removed 3 bases from V and 3 bases from J, with 5 bases in between. The length of the CDR3 is 12 residues. The CDR3 reads CASSFPEETQYF. In DNA form, the CDR3 reads TGTGCCAGCAGTTTCCCCGAAGAGACCCAGTACTTC.

V usage is TRBV18 and J usage is TRBJ2-2; 11 positions agree with TRBD2. Per the germline V gene, CDR1 is KGHSH and CDR2 is LQKENI. The CDR3 has 16 amino acids. After removal of 2 bases from V and 1 base from J, the junction contained 0 bases not matched to a gene. In DNA, the CDR3 is TGTGCCAGCTCACCAGGACTAGCGGGGAACACCGGGGAGCTGTTTTTT. Protein product: CASSPGLAGNTGELFF. The full variable domain, rest sourced from reference TRBV18 and TRBJ2-2, is NAGVMQNPRHLVRRRGQEARLRCSPMKGHSHVYWYRQLPEEGLKFMVYLQKENIIDESGMPKERFSAEFPKEGPSILRIQQVVRGDSAAYFCASSPGLAGNTGELFFGEGSRLTVL.

This clonotype was picked up a small number of times. The CDR3 reads CASSQVVLGGSEQYF. CDR3 nucleotides: TGCGCCAGCAGCCAAGTAGTCCTGGGAGGCAGCGAGCAGTACTTC. This sequence joins TRBV4-1 and TRBJ2-7; possible D gene TRBD2, 6 bases. V shed 1 base and J shed 6 bases, with 16 bases lying between them. Germline CDR1 is MGHRA and CDR2 is YSYEKL. The CDR3 has 15 residues.

The chain recombines TRBV2 with TRBJ2-1, with 12 bases lining up with TRBD1. The V gene end was trimmed by 3 bases and the J gene end by 8 bases; junction bases not matched to a gene: 8. Germline V gene data show CDR1 as SNHLY and CDR2 as FYNNEI. The CDR3 totals 16 residues. CDR3 protein: CASSDDPGQGAYEQFF. The CDR3 nucleotides are TGTGCCAGCAGTGACGATCCGGGACAGGGGGCCTATGAGCAGTTCTTC.

The chain uses TRBV7-9 and TRBJ2-6, with D hard to call. Germline V gene sequence: CDR1 SEHNR, CDR2 FQNEAQ (reference sequence). This CDR3 contains 12 residues. Trimming removed 2 bases at V and 9 bases at J, with 5 bases between. The CDR3, as DNA: TGTGCCAGCAGCTTACGACGCAACGTCCTGACTTTC. This translates into CASSLRRNVLTF.

There are a few counts of this clonotype. The chain recombines TRBV5-1 with TRBJ2-2; the D is unclear. CDR1 and CDR2 from the germline V gene are SGHRS and YFSETQ. This CDR3 is 15 amino acids long. V was clipped by 4 bases and J by 0 bases, with 10 bases between them. CDR3 residues: CASSTGLPNTGELFF. Written as DNA, the CDR3 is TGCGCCAGCAGCACCGGCCTTCCGAACACCGGGGAGCTGTTTTTT. The whole variable domain, remainder taken from reference TRBV5-1 and TRBJ2-2, is KAGVTQTPRYLIKTRGQQVTLSCSPISGHRSVSWYQQTPGQGLQFLFEYFSETQRNKGNFPGRFSGRQFSNSRSEMNVSTLELGDSALYLCASSTGLPNTGELFFGEGSRLTVL.

This chain's CDR3 is CSARVAGADYEQYF. The CDR3 DNA sequence: TGCAGTGCTAGAGTAGCGGGGGCGGACTACGAGCAGTACTTC. The chain employs TRBV20-1 and TRBJ2-7; TRBD2 aligns across 9 bases. The CDR3 is 14 amino acids. Per germline, CDR1 DFQATT and CDR2 SNEGSKA (reference sequence). The trim removed 1 base at V and 3 bases at J, leaving 4 bases unmatched.

This sequence joins TRBV7-9 and TRBJ2-4; D is undetermined. V dropped 5 bases and J dropped 11 bases, with 10 bases sitting between them. Germline V CDR1 and CDR2: SEHNR, FQNEAQ (reference sequence). There are 11 residues in the CDR3. This CDR3 reads CASSPGRVQYF. CDR3 sequence (DNA): TGTGCCAGCAGCCCCGGTAGGGTTCAGTACTTC.

The table lists this clonotype with many counts. The V and J genes are TRBV20-1 and TRBJ1-1; D is unresolved. The CDR3 contains 14 residues. Trimming removed 0 bases at V and 0 bases at J, with 8 bases between. Germline V gene lookup returns CDR1 DFQATT and CDR2 SNEGSKA (reference sequence). The CDR3 reads CSARDPSVNTEAFF. CDR3 sequence (DNA): TGCAGTGCTAGAGATCCGTCGGTGAACACTGAAGCTTTCTTT.

This clonotype was detected only a few times. This chain connects TRBV20-1 to TRBJ1-2, with a weak D call TRBD1 (5 bases). Per the germline V gene, CDR1 is DFQATT and CDR2 is SNEGSKA (reference sequence). Trimming removed 7 bases at V and 0 bases at J, with 9 bases between. The CDR3 runs 12 residues. The CDR3 loop reads CSVGVSNYGYTF. In nucleotides, the CDR3 is TGCAGTGTGGGGGTATCTAACTATGGCTACACCTTC.

The chain links TRBV7-9 to TRBJ2-3, with 7 bases that match TRBD2. CDR3 length: 15 amino acids. CDR1 is SEHNR and CDR2 is FQNEAQ in the germline V gene (reference sequence). Germline trimming cut 5 bases from V and 2 bases from J; bases unmatched to any gene: 7. CDR3 region: CASSTRGGDTDTQYF. The CDR3 DNA is TGTGCCAGCAGCACCCGTGGGGGGGACACAGATACGCAGTATTTT.

This clonotype appeared a few times. The rearrangement joins TRBV20-1 to TRBJ2-1; D may be TRBD1 or TRBD2 (5 bases each). V lost 1 base and J 5 bases, leaving 15 bases between the germline ends. Germline CDR1 reads DFQATT; CDR2 reads SNEGSKA (reference sequence). The CDR3 length is 15 residues. CDR3 region: CSARASRGSDNEQFF. The CDR3, as DNA: TGCAGTGCTAGAGCGTCCCGGGGCTCGGACAATGAGCAGTTCTTC.

The chain has TRBV18 and TRBJ1-3, with 7 bases lining up with TRBD1. With 0 bases clipped from V and 0 bases from J, the junction kept 8 bases outside the gene matches. The CDR3 runs to 18 residues. The V gene's germline CDR1 is KGHSH and CDR2 LQKENI. CDR3 sequence reads: CASSPPWTGTGSGNTIYF. Written as DNA, the CDR3 is TGTGCCAGCTCACCACCCTGGACAGGCACCGGCTCTGGAAACACCATATATTTT.

In its sample, this clonotype was seen a few times. The gene calls are TRBV3-1 and TRBJ1-1; D unclear. V shed 4 bases and J shed 7 bases, with 7 bases lying between them. Germline V gene sequence: CDR1 LGHDT, CDR2 YNNKEL (reference sequence). The CDR3 is 11 amino acids. CDR3 protein: CASSPGREAFF. The DNA of the CDR3 is TGTGCCAGCAGCCCCGGACGTGAAGCTTTCTTT.

This chain links TRBV6-1 with TRBJ2-3; TRBD2 matches 9 bases. Germline values: CDR1 MNHNS, CDR2 SASEGT. V shed 2 bases, J shed 6 bases, and the junction held 24 bases outside the gene matches. The CDR3 totals 21 residues. The CDR3 region is CASSEIVLSGVRAGGRDTQYF. The CDR3 bases are TGTGCCAGCAGTGAAATAGTCCTGAGTGGTGTCCGAGCGGGGGGTCGGGATACGCAGTATTTT.

This clonotype occurred a few times. The chain carries TRBV12-3 or TRBV12-4 and TRBJ1-1; 8 positions match TRBD1. CDR3 length equals 11 residues. J was trimmed by 9 bases and V by 4 bases; bases with no gene match: 1. CDR3 bases: TGTGCCAGCAGTTGGACAGGGCAAGCTTTCTTT. The encoded protein is CASSWTGQAFF.

This clonotype has a handful of counts. The V gene is TRBV20-1, the J gene TRBJ2-5; D may correspond to TRBD1 or TRBD2 (5 bases each). CDR3 length equals 14 residues. CDR1 and CDR2 from the germline V gene are DFQATT and SNEGSKA (reference sequence). V was clipped by 0 bases and J by 2 bases, with 10 bases between them. The CDR3 region has the DNA TGCAGTGCTAGAGATTGGGACCAGCAAGAGACCCAGTACTTC. This gives the protein CSARDWDQQETQYF.

V gene TRBV5-1 combines with J gene TRBJ1-1, with D possibly TRBD1 on 6 matching bases. The CDR3 has 15 amino acids. V lost 4 bases and J 5 bases, leaving 18 bases between the germline ends. The germline V gene has CDR1 SGHRS and CDR2 YFSETQ. CDR3 DNA: TGCGCCAGCAGCACCCCCGGGGGCATCATAACTGAAGCTTTCTTT. Translated: CASSTPGGIITEAFF.

This chain links TRBV30 with TRBJ2-1; 7 bases line up with TRBD2. V gave up 3 bases and J gave up 12 bases; unmatched junction bases: 11. Germline values: CDR1 GTSNPN, CDR2 SVGIG (reference sequence). The CDR3 contains 13 residues. The chain's CDR3 is CAWSPWEGLWQFF. The CDR3 region has the DNA TGTGCCTGGAGCCCTTGGGAGGGCCTTTGGCAGTTCTTC.